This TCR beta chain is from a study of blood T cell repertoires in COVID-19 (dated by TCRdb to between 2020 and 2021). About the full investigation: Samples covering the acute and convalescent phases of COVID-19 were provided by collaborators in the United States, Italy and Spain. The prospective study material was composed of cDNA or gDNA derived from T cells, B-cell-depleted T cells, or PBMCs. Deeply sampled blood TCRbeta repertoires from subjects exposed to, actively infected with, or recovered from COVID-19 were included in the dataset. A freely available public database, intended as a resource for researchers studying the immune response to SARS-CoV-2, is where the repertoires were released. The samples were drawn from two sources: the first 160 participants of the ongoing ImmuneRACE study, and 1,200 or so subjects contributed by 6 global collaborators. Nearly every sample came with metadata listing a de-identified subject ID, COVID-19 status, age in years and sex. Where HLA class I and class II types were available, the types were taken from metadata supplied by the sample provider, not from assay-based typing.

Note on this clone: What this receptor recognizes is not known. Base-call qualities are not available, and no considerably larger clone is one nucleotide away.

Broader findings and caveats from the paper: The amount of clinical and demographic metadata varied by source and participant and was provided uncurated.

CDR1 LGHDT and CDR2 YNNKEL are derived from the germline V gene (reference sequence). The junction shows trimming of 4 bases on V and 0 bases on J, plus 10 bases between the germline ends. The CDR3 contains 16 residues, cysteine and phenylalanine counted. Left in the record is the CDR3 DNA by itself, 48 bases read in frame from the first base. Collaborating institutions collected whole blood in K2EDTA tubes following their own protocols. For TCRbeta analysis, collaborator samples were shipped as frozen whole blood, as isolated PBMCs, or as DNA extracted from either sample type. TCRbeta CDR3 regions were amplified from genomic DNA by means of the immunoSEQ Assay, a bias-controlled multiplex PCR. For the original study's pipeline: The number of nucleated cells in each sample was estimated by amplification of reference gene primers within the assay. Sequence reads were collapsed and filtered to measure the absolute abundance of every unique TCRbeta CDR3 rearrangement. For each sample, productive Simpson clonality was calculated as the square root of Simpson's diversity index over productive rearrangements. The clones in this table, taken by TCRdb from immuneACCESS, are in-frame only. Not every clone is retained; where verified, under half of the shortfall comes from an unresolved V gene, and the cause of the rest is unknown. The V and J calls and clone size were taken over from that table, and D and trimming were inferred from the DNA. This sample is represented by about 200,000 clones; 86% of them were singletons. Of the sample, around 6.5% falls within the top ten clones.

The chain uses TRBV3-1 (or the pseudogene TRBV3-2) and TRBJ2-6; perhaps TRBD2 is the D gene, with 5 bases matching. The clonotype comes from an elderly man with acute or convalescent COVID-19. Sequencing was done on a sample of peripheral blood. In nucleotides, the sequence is TGTGCCAGCAGCCCTACGGGGAGCTCTGGGGCCAACGTCCTGACTTTC. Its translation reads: CASSPTGSSGANVLTF.